This TCR beta chain came from a study of Ad26.COV2.S vaccination and SARS-CoV-2 variants. Sample treatment: about 20 received Ad26.COV2.S at low or high dose, single or two shots; about 5 received placebo; per-sample allocation not given. Sampling was performed 63 days after the first vaccine or placebo injection. Notes on this clone: Its target is unknown.

Study-wide points: Individuals receiving vaccine had higher spike-specific TCR breadth than placebo recipients did. Measurement of non-spike TCR breadth gave similar results in vaccine and placebo recipients.

Sequencing was performed with immunoSEQ multiplex PCR; in TCRdb, only in-frame clones are kept and a portion is missing. The table shows about 330,000 clones, with 90% occurring only once. This clonotype was sampled from a person between 18 and 60 years old who received the Ad26.COV2.S COVID-19 vaccine or a placebo. The sequencing used peripheral blood, collected in a trial of Ad26.COV2.S vaccine versus placebo.

The CDR3 sequence: CASSESGTDRLEAFF. Here the CDR3 DNA reads TGCGCCAGCAGTGAGTCAGGGACTGACCGCCTGGAAGCTTTCTTT. The chain combines TRBV10-1 with TRBJ1-1; tentatively, D is TRBD1 (5 bases). Germline CDR1 WNHNN, CDR2 SYGVQD (reference sequence). V lost 0 bases, J lost 8 bases, and 16 bases lay in between. There are 15 residues in the CDR3.